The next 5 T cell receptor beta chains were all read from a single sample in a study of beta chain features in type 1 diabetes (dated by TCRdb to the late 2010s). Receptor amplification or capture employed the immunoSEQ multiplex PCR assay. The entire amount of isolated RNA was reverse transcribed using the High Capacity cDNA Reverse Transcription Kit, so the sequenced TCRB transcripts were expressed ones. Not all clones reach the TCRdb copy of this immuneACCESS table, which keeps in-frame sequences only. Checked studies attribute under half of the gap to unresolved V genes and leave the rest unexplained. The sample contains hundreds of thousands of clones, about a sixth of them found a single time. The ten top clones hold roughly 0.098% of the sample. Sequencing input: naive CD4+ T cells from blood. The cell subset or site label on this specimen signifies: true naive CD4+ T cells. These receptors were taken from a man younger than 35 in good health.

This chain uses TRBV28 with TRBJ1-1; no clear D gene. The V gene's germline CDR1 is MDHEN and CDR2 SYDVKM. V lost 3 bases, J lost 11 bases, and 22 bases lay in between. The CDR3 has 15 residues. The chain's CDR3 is CASSFGRGGLRSAFF. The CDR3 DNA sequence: TGTGCCAGCAGTTTTGGAAGAGGTGGGCTCCGAAGCGCTTTCTTT.

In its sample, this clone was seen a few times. The CDR3 spells CASSPYEDRGNTEAFF. DNA of the CDR3: TGTGCCAGCTCACCCTACGAAGACAGGGGCAACACTGAAGCTTTCTTT. The V call is TRBV18, the J call TRBJ1-1; 8 bases are shared with TRBD1. The germline CDR1 and CDR2 sequences are KGHSH and LQKENI. The CDR3 spans 16 residues. V lost 3 bases, J lost 2 bases, and 8 bases stayed unmatched.

CDR3 loop: CASSLGNTIYF. For the CDR3, the DNA is TGTGCCAGCAGCTTAGGAAACACCATATATTTT. The J gene is TRBJ1-3, the V gene TRBV7-2; D gene uncertain. Germline CDR1 and CDR2: SGHTA and FQGNSA. V dropped 1 base and J dropped 5 bases, with 0 bases sitting between them. This CDR3 contains 11 residues.

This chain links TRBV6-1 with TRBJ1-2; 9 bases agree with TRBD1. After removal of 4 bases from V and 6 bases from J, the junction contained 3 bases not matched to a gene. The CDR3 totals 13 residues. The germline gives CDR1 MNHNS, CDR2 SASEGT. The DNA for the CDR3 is TGTGCCAGCAGTGTACAGGGGGCTAATGGCTACACCTTC. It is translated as CASSVQGANGYTF.

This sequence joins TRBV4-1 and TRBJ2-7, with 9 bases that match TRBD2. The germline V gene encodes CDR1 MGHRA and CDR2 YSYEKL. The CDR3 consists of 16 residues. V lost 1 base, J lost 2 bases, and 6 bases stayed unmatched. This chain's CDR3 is CASSQGAAGGPYEQYF. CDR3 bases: TGCGCCAGCAGCCAAGGTGCGGCGGGAGGGCCCTACGAGCAGTACTTC.